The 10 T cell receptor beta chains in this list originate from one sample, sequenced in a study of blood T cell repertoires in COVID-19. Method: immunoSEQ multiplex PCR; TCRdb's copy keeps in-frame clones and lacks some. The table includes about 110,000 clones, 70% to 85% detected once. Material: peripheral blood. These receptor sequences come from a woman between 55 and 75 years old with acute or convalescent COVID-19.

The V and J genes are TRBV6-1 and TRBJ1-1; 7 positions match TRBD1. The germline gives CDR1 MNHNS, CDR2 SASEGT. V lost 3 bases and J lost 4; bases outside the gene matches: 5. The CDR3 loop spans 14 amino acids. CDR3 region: CASSENRGTTEAFF. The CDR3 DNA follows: TGTGCCAGCAGTGAGAACAGGGGAACCACTGAAGCTTTCTTT.

CDR3 nucleotide sequence: TGTGCCAGCTCACCCAGTGACTTTGACGAGCAGTACTTC. Encoded protein: CASSPSDFDEQYF. V and J are TRBV18 and TRBJ2-7, with D uncertain. The CDR3 is 13 amino acids. The V gene lost 3 bases and the J gene lost 5 bases, with 11 bases spanning the gap. CDR1 and CDR2 (germline): KGHSH, LQKENI.

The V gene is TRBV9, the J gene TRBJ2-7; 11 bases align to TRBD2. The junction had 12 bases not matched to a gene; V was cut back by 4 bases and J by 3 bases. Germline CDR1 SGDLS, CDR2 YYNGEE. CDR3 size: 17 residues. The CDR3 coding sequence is TGTGCCAGCAGCTCACGAACGACTAGCGGGAACCTCTACGAGCAGTACTTC. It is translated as CASSSRTTSGNLYEQYF.

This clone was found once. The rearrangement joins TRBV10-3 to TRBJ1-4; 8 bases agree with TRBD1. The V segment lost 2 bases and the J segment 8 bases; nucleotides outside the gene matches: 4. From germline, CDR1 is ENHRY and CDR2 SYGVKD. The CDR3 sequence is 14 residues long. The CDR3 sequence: CAISETGGREKLFF. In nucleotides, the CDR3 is TGTGCCATCAGTGAGACAGGGGGACGGGAAAAACTGTTTTTT.

As DNA, the CDR3 is TGTGCCAGCAGTTTAGTATCCCAGGGTTCTTCGAACTATGGCTACACCTTC. This encodes CASSLVSQGSSNYGYTF. This chain joins TRBV28 and TRBJ1-2; possibly TRBD1 for D (5 bases). Germline CDR1 and CDR2: MDHEN and SYDVKM. The V and J ends lost 2 bases and 2 bases respectively, with 18 bases between them. The CDR3 extends over 17 amino acids.

The CDR3, as DNA: TGCAGTGCTAGTCCTCTCAGGGGACCGCGGGTACAGAGCAATCAGCCCCAGCATTTT. It codes for CSASPLRGPRVQSNQPQHF. The chain carries TRBV20-1 and TRBJ1-5, with a tentative D call TRBD1 (6 bases). CDR3 length: 19 residues. Germline CDR1 DFQATT, CDR2 SNEGSKA (reference sequence). The ends were cut back, 3 bases at V and 1 base at J, with 25 bases in the middle.

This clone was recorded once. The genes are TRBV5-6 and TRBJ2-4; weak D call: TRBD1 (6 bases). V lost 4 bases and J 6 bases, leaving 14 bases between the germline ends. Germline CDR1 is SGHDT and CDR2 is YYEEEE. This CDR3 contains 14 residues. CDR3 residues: CASSGKLRGNIQYF. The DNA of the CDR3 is TGTGCCAGCAGCGGAAAACTCAGGGGAAACATTCAGTACTTC.

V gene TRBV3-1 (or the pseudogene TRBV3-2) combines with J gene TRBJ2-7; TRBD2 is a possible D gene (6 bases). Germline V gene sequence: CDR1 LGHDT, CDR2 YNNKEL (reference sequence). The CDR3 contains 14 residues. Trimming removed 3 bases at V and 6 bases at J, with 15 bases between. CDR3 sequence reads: CASSHLATALEQYF. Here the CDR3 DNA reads TGTGCCAGCAGCCACCTAGCGACGGCCCTCGAGCAGTACTTC.

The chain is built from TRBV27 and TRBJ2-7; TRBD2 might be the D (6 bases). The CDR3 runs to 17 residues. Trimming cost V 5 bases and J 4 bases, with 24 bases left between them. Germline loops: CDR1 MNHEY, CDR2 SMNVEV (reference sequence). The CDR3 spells CASSPGGSRGEVYEQYF. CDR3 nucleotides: TGTGCCAGCAGTCCCGGGGGTTCACGGGGCGAAGTTTACGAGCAGTACTTC.

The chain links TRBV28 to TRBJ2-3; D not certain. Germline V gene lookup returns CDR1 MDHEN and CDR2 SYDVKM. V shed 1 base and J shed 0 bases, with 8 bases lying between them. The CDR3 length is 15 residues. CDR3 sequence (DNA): TGTGCCAGCAGTTTATCCCAGGCGAGCACAGATACGCAGTATTTT. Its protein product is CASSLSQASTDTQYF.